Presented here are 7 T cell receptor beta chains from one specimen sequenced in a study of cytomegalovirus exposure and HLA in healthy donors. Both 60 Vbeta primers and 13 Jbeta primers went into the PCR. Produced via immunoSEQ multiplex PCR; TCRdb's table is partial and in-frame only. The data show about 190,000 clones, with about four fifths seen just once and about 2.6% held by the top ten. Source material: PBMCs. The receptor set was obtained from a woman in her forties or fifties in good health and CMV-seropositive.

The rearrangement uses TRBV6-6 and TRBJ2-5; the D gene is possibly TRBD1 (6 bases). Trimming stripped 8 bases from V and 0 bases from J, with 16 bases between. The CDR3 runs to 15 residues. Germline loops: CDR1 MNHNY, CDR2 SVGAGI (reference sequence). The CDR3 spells CASGGLDSYQETQYF. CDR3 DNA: TGTGCCAGCGGTGGTTTGGACAGTTACCAAGAGACCCAGTACTTC.

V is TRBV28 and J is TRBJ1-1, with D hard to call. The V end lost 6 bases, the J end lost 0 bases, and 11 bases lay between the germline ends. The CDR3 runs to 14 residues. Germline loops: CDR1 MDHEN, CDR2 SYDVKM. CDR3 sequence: CASRVGLLNTEAFF. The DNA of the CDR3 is TGTGCCAGCAGGGTAGGACTCTTGAACACTGAAGCTTTCTTT.

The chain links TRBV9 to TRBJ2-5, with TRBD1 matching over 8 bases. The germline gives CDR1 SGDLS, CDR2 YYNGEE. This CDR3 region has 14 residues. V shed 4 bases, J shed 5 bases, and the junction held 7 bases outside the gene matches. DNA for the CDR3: TGTGCCAGCAGCACCAGGACAGGGTCCGAGACCCAGTACTTC. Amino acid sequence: CASSTRTGSETQYF.

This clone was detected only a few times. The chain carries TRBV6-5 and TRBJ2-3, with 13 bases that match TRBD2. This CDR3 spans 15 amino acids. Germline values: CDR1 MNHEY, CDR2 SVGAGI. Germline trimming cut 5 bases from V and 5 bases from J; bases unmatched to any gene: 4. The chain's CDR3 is CASSKLAGGGDTQYF. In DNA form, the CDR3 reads TGTGCCAGCAGTAAACTAGCGGGGGGGGGAGATACGCAGTATTTT.

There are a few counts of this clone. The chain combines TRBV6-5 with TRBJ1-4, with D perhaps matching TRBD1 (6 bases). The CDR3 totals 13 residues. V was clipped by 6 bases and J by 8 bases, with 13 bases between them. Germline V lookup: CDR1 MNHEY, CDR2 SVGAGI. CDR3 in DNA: TGTGCCAGCAGGGAGGCCGGGACAGAAAAACTGTTTTTT. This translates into CASREAGTEKLFF.

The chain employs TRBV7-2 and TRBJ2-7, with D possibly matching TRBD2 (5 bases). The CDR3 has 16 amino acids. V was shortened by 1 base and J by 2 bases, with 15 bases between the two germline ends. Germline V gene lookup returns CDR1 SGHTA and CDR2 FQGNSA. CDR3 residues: CASSLETAGPTYEQYF. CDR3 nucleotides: TGTGCCAGCAGCTTAGAGACGGCGGGCCCTACCTACGAGCAGTACTTC.

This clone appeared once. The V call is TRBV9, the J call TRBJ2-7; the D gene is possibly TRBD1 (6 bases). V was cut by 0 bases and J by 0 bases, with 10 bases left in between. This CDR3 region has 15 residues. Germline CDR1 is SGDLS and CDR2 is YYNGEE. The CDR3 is CASSVGGPGSYEQYF. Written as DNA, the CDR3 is TGTGCCAGCAGCGTAGGGGGGCCGGGCTCCTACGAGCAGTACTTC.